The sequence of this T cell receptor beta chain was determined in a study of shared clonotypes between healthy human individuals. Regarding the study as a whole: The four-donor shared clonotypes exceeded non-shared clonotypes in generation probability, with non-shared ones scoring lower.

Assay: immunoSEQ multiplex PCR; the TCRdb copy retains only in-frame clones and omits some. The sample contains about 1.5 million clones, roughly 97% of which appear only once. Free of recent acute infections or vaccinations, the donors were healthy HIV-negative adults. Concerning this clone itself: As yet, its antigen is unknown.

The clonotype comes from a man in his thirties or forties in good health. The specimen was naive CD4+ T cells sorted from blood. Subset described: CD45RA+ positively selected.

CDR3 in amino acids: CASTIRLTGELFF. CDR3 nucleotides: TGTGCCAGCACCATCCGACTCACCGGGGAGCTGTTTTTT. V gene TRBV2 combines with J gene TRBJ2-2; unclear D gene. This CDR3 region has 13 residues. Between the trimmed V and J ends, which lost 7 bases and 4 bases, there was a span of 10 bases. Germline lookup yields CDR1 SNHLY and CDR2 FYNNEI.